The present entry profiles one TCR beta chain with its context. The data were obtained in a study of blood T cell repertoires in COVID-19. V gave up 3 bases and J gave up 4 bases, with 10 bases separating them. Germline assignment: CDR1 MNHEY and CDR2 SMNVEV (reference sequence). This CDR3 is 13 amino acids long. Produced via immunoSEQ multiplex PCR; TCRdb's table is partial and in-frame only. Here the sample spans 95,000 to 150,000 clones, approximately 90% being singletons. The specimen was peripheral blood. This chain uses TRBV27 with TRBJ2-7; TRBD1 is a possible D gene (6 bases). This receptor was taken from a man aged 50-59 years with acute or convalescent COVID-19. CDR3 nucleotides: TGTGCCAGCAGTTTCGGGACACTTTACGAGCAGTACTTC. Translation: CASSFGTLYEQYF.